This T cell receptor beta chain was retrieved from a study of monozygotic twins with inflammatory bowel disease. There are 14 residues in the CDR3. Germline assignment: CDR1 SGHVS and CDR2 FQNEAQ. TCRdb reprocessed the 5' RACE reads and reports one entry per CDR3 protein, with no DNA. The repertoire table contains around 230,000 distinct CDR3 sequences. This rearrangement joins TRBV7-8 to TRBJ1-3. Sequenced: blood. The origin of this receptor is a human donor with ulcerative colitis or Crohn's disease, or a healthy co-twin of an affected twin (not recorded which). The CDR3 is CASSSGTSGNTIYF.